The 3 T cell receptor beta chains below were found in one sample sequenced in a study of blood T cell repertoires in COVID-19. Sequencing used immunoSEQ multiplex PCR; TCRdb keeps in-frame clones, though not all of them. The sample lists about 300,000 clones; approximately 90% were seen once. Sequenced material: peripheral blood. The origin of the receptors is a young woman with COVID-19, enrolled during active disease.

The chain joins TRBV28 to TRBJ2-2, with TRBD1 identical over 7 bases. V was pared by 10 bases and J by 0 bases, with 5 bases of the junction left unmatched. CDR1 and CDR2 from the germline V gene are MDHEN and SYDVKM. The CDR3 contains 14 residues. The CDR3 DNA reads TGTGCCACCCCCGGGACAGCGAACACCGGGGAGCTGTTTTTT. It specifies CATPGTANTGELFF.

The count of this clone is one. The V and J genes are TRBV30 and TRBJ2-3; TRBD2 agrees at 7 bases. CDR3 length: 16 residues. Germline CDR1 GTSNPN, CDR2 SVGIG (reference sequence). V was clipped by 2 bases and J by 4 bases; unmatched bases: 12. CDR3 residues: CAWSLPIVSGADTQYF. CDR3 bases: TGTGCCTGGAGTCTTCCTATAGTAAGCGGGGCAGATACGCAGTATTTT.

V and J are TRBV27 and TRBJ1-1; D ambiguous. Germline CDR1 and CDR2: MNHEY and SMNVEV (reference sequence). The CDR3 runs to 16 residues. Trimming cost V 6 bases and J 1 base, with 18 bases left between them. CDR3 bases: TGTGCCAGCAGAGTCCTCGGAGCCCTGACGAACACTGAAGCTTTCTTT. Translated: CASRVLGALTNTEAFF.